Reported below is one TCR beta chain. Antigen: not known. A much larger clonotype is one base distant, so this may be a read error. This sample was included in a study of neurological immune-mediated disorders. Study-level background: The roughly 35 multiple sclerosis patients comprised approximately 31 that were relapsing-remitting and 3 that were secondary progressive.

Study-wide points: With the multiple sclerosis repertoire cluster, none of the clinical or MRI features showed an association.

Germline V CDR1 and CDR2: ENHRY, SYGVKD. CDR3 length: 13 amino acids. The trim removed 4 bases at V and 7 bases at J, leaving 6 bases unmatched. By 5'RACE with 10-nucleotide random UMIs, the cDNA was made. TCRdb reprocessed the 5' RACE reads with MiXCR, giving one entry per CDR3 protein. The data hold around 62,000 distinct CDR3 sequences, with about 4% observed a single time. The chain uses TRBV10-3 and TRBJ1-2; 7 positions agree with TRBD1. Sequenced material: PBMCs. The receptor's source is a middle-aged man with multiple sclerosis. The CDR3 DNA reads TGTGCCATCAGTGCTGAAAGGGGGCCTGGCTACACCTTC. Translated: CAISAERGPGYTF.